This TCR beta chain emerged from a study of blood T cell repertoires in COVID-19. Profiling relied on immunoSEQ multiplex PCR, and the TCRdb table lists in-frame clones only, not all of them. This sample has under 200,000 clones, with around four fifths found just once. The TCR was taken from a woman in her seventies with COVID-19, enrolled during active disease. The source material was peripheral blood.

This CDR3 reads CASSPGTSVQETQYF. The CDR3 region has the DNA TGTGCCAGCAGCCCCGGGACTAGCGTACAAGAGACCCAGTACTTC. The J gene is TRBJ2-5, the V gene TRBV7-6, with 10 bases matching TRBD2. CDR1 is SGHVS, CDR2 FNYEAQ, per germline. The CDR3 has 15 residues. After removal of 5 bases from V and 2 bases from J, the junction contained 5 bases not matched to a gene.